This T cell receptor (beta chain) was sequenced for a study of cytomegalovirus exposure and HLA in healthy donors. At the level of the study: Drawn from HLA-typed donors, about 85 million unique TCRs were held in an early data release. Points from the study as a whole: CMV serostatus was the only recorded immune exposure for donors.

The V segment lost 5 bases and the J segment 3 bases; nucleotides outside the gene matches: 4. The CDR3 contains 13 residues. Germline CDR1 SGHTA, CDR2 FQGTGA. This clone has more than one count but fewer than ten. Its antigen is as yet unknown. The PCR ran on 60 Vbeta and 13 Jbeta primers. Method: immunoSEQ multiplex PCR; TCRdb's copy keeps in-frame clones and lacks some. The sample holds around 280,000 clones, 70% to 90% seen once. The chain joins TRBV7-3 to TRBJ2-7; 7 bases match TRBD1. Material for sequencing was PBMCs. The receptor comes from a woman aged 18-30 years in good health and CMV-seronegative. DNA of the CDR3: TGTGCCAGCAGCGAATGGGACAGCTACGAGCAGTACTTC. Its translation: CASSEWDSYEQYF.